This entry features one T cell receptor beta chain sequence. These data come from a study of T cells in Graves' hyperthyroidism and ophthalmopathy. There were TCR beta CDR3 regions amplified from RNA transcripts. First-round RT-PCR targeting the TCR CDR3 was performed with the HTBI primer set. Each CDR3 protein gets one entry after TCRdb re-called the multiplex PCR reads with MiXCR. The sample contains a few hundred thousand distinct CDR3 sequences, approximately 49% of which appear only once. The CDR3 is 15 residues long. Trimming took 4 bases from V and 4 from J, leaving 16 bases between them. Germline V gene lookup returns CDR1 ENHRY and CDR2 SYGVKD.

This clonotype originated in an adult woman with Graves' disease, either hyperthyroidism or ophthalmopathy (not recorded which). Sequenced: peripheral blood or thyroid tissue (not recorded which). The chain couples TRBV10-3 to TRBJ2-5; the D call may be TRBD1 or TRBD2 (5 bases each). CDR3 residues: CAISALRGRTETQYF. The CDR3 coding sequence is TGTGCCATCAGTGCTTTGAGGGGCAGAACAGAGACCCAGTACTTC.